The T cell receptor (beta chain) under discussion was sequenced for a study of shared T cell receptors in the human thymus. Clones were read by immunoSEQ multiplex PCR, and TCRdb kept only the in-frame ones, dropping some. Among roughly 500,000 clones listed, around 78% were seen once. Trimming pared 6 bases from V and 1 base from J, leaving 25 bases between. The CDR3 has 18 residues. Germline values: CDR1 SGDLS, CDR2 YYNGEE. The same specimen was also included in a second study, on human thymus T cells. That study reports: Resections that were taken during corrective heart surgery supplied the thymus tissue.

The chain uses TRBV9 and TRBJ1-2; D unresolved. This clonotype was sampled from a boy younger than two with a congenital heart defect. The sequencing sample was made of thymocytes. The CDR3 nucleotides are TGTGCCAGCACCCGGGGATCCTTCTTAAGAGGGATTAACTATGGCTACACCTTC. The encoded protein is CASTRGSFLRGINYGYTF.